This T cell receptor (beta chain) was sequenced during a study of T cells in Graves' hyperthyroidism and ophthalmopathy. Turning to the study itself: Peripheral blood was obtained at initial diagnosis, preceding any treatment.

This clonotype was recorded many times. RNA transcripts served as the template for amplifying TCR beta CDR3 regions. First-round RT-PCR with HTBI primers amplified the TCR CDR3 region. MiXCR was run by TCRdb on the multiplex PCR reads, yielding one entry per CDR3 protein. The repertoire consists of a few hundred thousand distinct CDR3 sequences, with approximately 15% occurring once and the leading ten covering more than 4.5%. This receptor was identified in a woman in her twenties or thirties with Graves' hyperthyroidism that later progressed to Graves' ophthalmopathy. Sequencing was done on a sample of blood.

The CDR3 region has the DNA TGTGCCAGCAATACCCCCCCGGGGGGCGAAAGCGGGGAGCTGTTTTTT. Translated, it gives CASNTPPGGESGELFF. The V gene is TRBV28, the J gene TRBJ2-2; a possible D gene is TRBD2 (7 bases). Trimming took 7 bases from V and 7 from J, leaving 22 bases between them. There are 16 residues in the CDR3. CDR1 and CDR2 (germline): MDHEN, SYDVKM.